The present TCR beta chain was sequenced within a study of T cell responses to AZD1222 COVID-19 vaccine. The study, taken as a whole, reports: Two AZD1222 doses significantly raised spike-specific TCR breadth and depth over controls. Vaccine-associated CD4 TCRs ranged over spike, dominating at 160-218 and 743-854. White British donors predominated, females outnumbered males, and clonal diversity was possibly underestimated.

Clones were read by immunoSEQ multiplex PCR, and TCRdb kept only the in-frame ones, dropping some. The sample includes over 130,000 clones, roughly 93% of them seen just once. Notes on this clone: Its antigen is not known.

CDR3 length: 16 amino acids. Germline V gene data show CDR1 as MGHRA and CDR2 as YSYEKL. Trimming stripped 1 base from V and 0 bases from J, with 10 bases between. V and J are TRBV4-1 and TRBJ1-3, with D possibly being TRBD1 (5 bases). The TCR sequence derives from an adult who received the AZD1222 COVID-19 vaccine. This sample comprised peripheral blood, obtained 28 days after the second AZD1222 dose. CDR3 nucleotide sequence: TGCGCCAGCAGCCAAGGTCAGGGTCCCTCTGGAAACACCATATATTTT. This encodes CASSQGQGPSGNTIYF.